This is a list of T cell receptor beta chains from one sample in a study of blood T cell repertoires in COVID-19. Clones were sequenced by immunoSEQ multiplex PCR, and TCRdb holds only the in-frame ones, with some missing. The sample records a few hundred thousand clones, 70% to 90% being singletons. The sample taken for sequencing was PBMCs or T cells enriched from blood (not recorded which). The receptors here all came from a man in his thirties or forties who had recovered from COVID-19. CDR3s include the opening cysteine and the closing phenylalanine or tryptophan.

>15|TRBJ1-6|TRBV6-5
CASSYSKRVISPLHF
>15|TRBJ1-5|TRBV5-1
CASSPGTGWTQPQHF
>13|TRBJ1-1|TRBV11-2
CASSFSTNTEAFF
>13|TRBJ1-2|TRBV3-1/TRBV3-2
CASSVGQSYGYTF
>14|TRBJ1-4|TRBV3-1/TRBV3-2
CASSDAGLREKLFF
>13|TRBJ2-1|TRBV19
CATAGTAVNEQFF
>16|TRBJ2-3|TRBV4-1
CASSQIAGSATDTQYF
>9|TRBJ1-1|TRBV20-1
CGAGTEAFF
>14|TRBJ1-4|TRBV3-1/TRBV3-2
CASSPGQYNEKLFF
>17|TRBJ1-4|TRBV6-1
CASSVSGRGPTNEKLFF
>15|TRBJ2-1|TRBV2
CASSAQQGVYNEQFF
>12|TRBJ1-4|TRBV2
CASGTGTEKLFF
>11|TRBJ1-1|TRBV20-1
CSARSSSEAFF
>12|TRBJ1-1|TRBV7-9
CASSLQGAEAFF
>18|TRBJ1-1|TRBV27
CASSLRSTAGPLYTEAFF
>15|TRBJ2-1|TRBV5-6
CASSLLLAGGGEQFF
>12|TRBJ1-4|TRBV12-3/TRBV12-4
CASSTQEEKLFF
>14|TRBJ1-3|TRBV19
CASLDRRTGNTIYF
>15|TRBJ2-5|TRBV6-1
CASSEIRTAQETQYF
>15|TRBJ2-7|TRBV19
CASSIKGQGSYEQYF